This entry describes one T cell receptor beta chain. Its antigen is not identified. The PCR ran on 60 Vbeta and 13 Jbeta primers. Under the authors' procedure: A later analysis tallied some 80 million unique TCR beta chains, around 12 million of them shared. TCRdb keeps only in-frame clones here, not all; method: immunoSEQ multiplex PCR. V and J calls and clone size follow that table, whereas D and trimming were derived from the DNA. The sample consists of tens of thousands of clones, roughly 70% of them appearing once. The sample originates from a study of cytomegalovirus exposure and HLA in healthy donors. Germline CDR1 and CDR2: KGHSH and LQKENI. J lost 3 bases, V lost 2 bases, and 5 bases had no gene match. The CDR3 sequence is 15 residues long. Whole-study results and caveats: A later analysis revealed that TCR association rates differed between HLA loci, peaking at DRB1 and bottoming out at HLA-C. 87-base-pair reads could not separate some V segments, including TRBV6-2 and TRBV6-3.

The rearrangement uses TRBV18 and TRBJ2-7; 9 positions match TRBD2. This clonotype was obtained from a man in his fifties or sixties in good health and CMV-seropositive. Sequencing used PBMCs. The CDR3 loop reads CASSPAGGGDYEQYF. CDR3 in DNA: TGTGCCAGCTCACCAGCGGGAGGGGGCGACTACGAGCAGTACTTC.